Sequencing of this T cell receptor beta chain was carried out in a study of identifying expanded T cells in peripheral blood. As concerns this clone: The antigen is undetermined.

During the collection period, no donor immune events like infections were recorded. Study-wide points: Across healthy donors, higher total template counts meant significantly greater approximately 2-week count variance. Differentially abundant clones: 1 to 1.5 between replicates, roughly 16 at roughly 15 days, less than 20 at four.

Sequenced by immunoSEQ multiplex PCR; TCRdb stores in-frame clones only, minus some. The sample carries about 110,000 clones, about 87% recorded once. The receptor comes from a person between 18 and 70 years old in good health. Sequenced sample: blood.

Here the CDR3 DNA reads TGTGCCAGCAGCTCTGTGGTGAACACTGAAGCTTTCTTT. The encoded protein is CASSSVVNTEAFF. The chain carries TRBV5-4 and TRBJ1-1; unclear D gene. With 3 bases removed from V and 0 bases from J, the gap between germline ends came to 6 bases. Germline V lookup: CDR1 SGHNT, CDR2 YYREEE (reference sequence). The CDR3 runs to 13 residues. The variable domain in full, completed from reference TRBV5-4 and TRBJ1-1, reads ETGVTQSPTHLIKTRGQQVTLRCSSQSGHNTVSWYQQALGQGPQFIFQYYREEENGRGNFPPRFSGLQFPNYSSELNVNALELDDSALYLCASSSVVNTEAFFGQGTRLTVV.